This is a list of T cell receptor beta chains from one sample in a study of Tregs in tolerant kidney transplant recipients. The repertoire was sequenced with immunoSEQ multiplex PCR; TCRdb's copy has only in-frame clones and lacks some. The sample contains more than 20,000 clones, approximately 81% of which appear only once. This specimen was CD8+ T cells from blood (PBMCs), taken 6 months after the transplant. These receptors all stem from a human patient who received a combined kidney and bone marrow transplant. A share of the T cells may be of graft donor origin. Each CDR3 is given with its conserved first and last residue. Fields, in order: V gene, clone size, J gene, D gene, CDR3 protein, CDR3 DNA. D genes are given only for firm matches. Size values are once, few and many counts, or a class for expanded clones, and some rows have none.

>TRBV6-1|NA|TRBJ2-7|TRBD1
CASSQGAGTGNEQYF
TGTGCCAGCAGCCAGGGTGCCGGGACAGGGAACGAGCAGTACTTC
>TRBV28|NA|TRBJ2-7|NA
CASNQVISYEQYF
TGTGCCAGCAACCAGGTAATCTCCTACGAGCAGTACTTC
>TRBV27|NA|TRBJ2-1|TRBD2
CASSFPAQIAGGQGTPSYNEQFF
TGTGCCAGCAGTTTCCCAGCCCAGATAGCGGGAGGGCAGGGAACCCCATCCTACAATGAGCAGTTCTTC
>TRBV5-4|NA|TRBJ2-3|TRBD2
CASSHGLAGNRTDTQYF
TGTGCCAGCAGCCACGGACTAGCGGGAAATAGGACAGATACGCAGTATTTT
>TRBV7-8|NA|TRBJ2-7|NA
CASSSGYREQYF
TGTGCCAGCAGTTCAGGGTATAGGGAGCAGTACTTC
>TRBV9|NA|TRBJ1-1|TRBD1
CASSVADRDEAFF
TGTGCCAGCAGCGTAGCCGACAGGGATGAAGCTTTCTTT
>TRBV4-3|NA|TRBJ2-3|TRBD2
CASSQKLAGGTDTQYF
TGCGCCAGCAGCCAGAAACTAGCGGGGGGCACAGATACGCAGTATTTT
>TRBV5-1|medium-sized|TRBJ2-7|TRBD2
CASSPGLAIYEQYF
TGCGCCAGCAGCCCGGGACTAGCCATCTACGAGCAGTACTTC
>TRBV11-1|NA|TRBJ2-1|TRBD1
CASSLSKGQGPNNEQFF
TGTGCCAGCAGCCTATCCAAGGGACAGGGACCAAACAATGAGCAGTTCTTC
>TRBV7-8|NA|TRBJ2-1|TRBD1
CASSLWTGGYYNEQFF
TGTGCCAGCAGCTTATGGACAGGGGGATACTACAATGAGCAGTTCTTC
>TRBV9|NA|TRBJ1-2|NA
CASSVEQGVYGYTF
TGTGCCAGCAGCGTTGAACAGGGAGTTTATGGCTACACCTTC
>TRBV27|NA|TRBJ2-1|TRBD2
CASSATSEAYNEQFF
TGTGCCAGCAGTGCGACTAGCGAGGCCTACAATGAGCAGTTCTTC
>TRBV4-2|NA|TRBJ2-7|TRBD1
CASRQTGTGAYEQYF
TGTGCCAGCAGGCAAACCGGGACAGGGGCCTACGAGCAGTACTTC
>TRBV6-5|NA|TRBJ1-2|NA
CASTTINYGYTF
TGTGCCAGCACTACGATTAACTATGGCTACACCTTC
>TRBV19|once|TRBJ2-1|NA
CASSIGRVDNEQFF
TGTGCCAGTAGTATAGGCAGGGTCGACAATGAGCAGTTCTTC
>TRBV10-2|NA|TRBJ1-6|TRBD1
CASGTGFNNSPLHF
TGCGCCAGTGGGACAGGGTTTAATAATTCACCCCTCCACTTT
>TRBV15|NA|TRBJ1-5|TRBD1
CATAGQGYNQPQHF
TGTGCCACCGCGGGACAGGGGTACAATCAGCCCCAGCATTTT
>TRBV4-1|NA|TRBJ1-1|NA
CASSQDPLGEAFF
TGCGCCAGCAGCCAAGATCCCCTAGGTGAAGCTTTCTTT
>TRBV18|NA|TRBJ2-2|TRBD2
CASSPPVEVAGTGELFF
TGTGCCAGCTCACCACCTGTCGAGGTAGCGGGGACCGGGGAGCTGTTTTTT
>TRBV15|NA|TRBJ2-2|TRBD1
CATSRAWTGAGELFF
TGTGCCACCAGCAGAGCCTGGACAGGGGCCGGGGAGCTGTTTTTT
>TRBV9|NA|TRBJ2-1|NA
CASSVSGGEYNEQFF
TGTGCCAGCAGCGTATCGGGGGGCGAATACAATGAGCAGTTCTTC
>TRBV7-2|NA|TRBJ2-7|TRBD2
CASSSAGGGAYEQYF
TGTGCCAGCAGCTCGGCCGGGGGGGGAGCCTACGAGCAGTACTTC